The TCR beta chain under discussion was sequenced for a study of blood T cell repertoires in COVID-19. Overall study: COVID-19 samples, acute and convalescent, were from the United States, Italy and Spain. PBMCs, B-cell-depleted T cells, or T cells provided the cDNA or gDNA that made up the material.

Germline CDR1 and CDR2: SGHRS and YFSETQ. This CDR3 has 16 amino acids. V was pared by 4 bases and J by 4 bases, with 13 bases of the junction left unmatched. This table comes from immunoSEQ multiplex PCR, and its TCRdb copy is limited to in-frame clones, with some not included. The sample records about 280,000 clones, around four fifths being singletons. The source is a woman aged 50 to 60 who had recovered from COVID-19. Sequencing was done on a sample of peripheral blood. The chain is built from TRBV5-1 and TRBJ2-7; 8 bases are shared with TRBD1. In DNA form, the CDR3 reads TGCGCCAGCAGCCCTTCAGGGGCAGGGGGCATGTACGAGCAGTACTTC. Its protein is CASSPSGAGGMYEQYF.